This T cell receptor (beta chain) was documented in a study of blood T cell repertoires in COVID-19. The wider study: Researchers got acute and convalescent COVID-19 samples from the United States, Italy and Spain. Sample material is recorded as cDNA or gDNA derived from T cells, B-cell-depleted T cells, or PBMCs.

Germline V gene lookup returns CDR1 GTSNPN and CDR2 SVGIG (reference sequence). The CDR3 has 13 amino acids. Trimming took off 0 bases at V and 10 bases at J, with 13 bases between the two ends. In the study's own analysis: Nucleated cell counts were estimated from reference gene primer amplification. Method: immunoSEQ multiplex PCR; TCRdb's copy keeps in-frame clones and lacks some. The D gene and trimming were derived from the DNA, and the V and J assignments and clone size from that table. Of about 150,000 clones listed, more than 75% are singletons. This chain joins TRBV30 and TRBJ2-4; perhaps TRBD2 as D (6 bases). Sequencing was performed on peripheral blood. This TCR was sampled from a man in his 60s with acute or convalescent COVID-19. For the CDR3, the DNA is TGTGCCTGGAGTGTTGGGGACTGGGGAATTCAGTACTTC. The encoded protein is CAWSVGDWGIQYF.